The text below deals with one T cell receptor beta chain. Its antigen is still unknown. The PCR had 60 Vbeta and 13 Jbeta primers. TCRdb's table, derived via immunoSEQ multiplex PCR, lists solely in-frame clones and lacks some. The sample shows under 200,000 clones, around 80% of them seen only once. The data stem from a study of cytomegalovirus exposure and HLA in healthy donors. Study results and caveats: Most TCRs appeared rarely, but some public TCRs recurred in many donors. For presence/absence analyses, sequencing depth was assumed to be roughly uniform across donors. For TCR beta chains, V- and J-gene trimming was later linked to a missense DCLRE1C variant. TRBV6-2, TRBV6-3 and other indistinguishable V segments were excluded.

The CDR3 spans 16 residues. From germline, CDR1 is GTSNPN and CDR2 SVGIG (reference sequence). J gave up 9 bases and V 2 bases, and 15 bases lay outside the gene matches. This TCR came from a young woman in good health and CMV-seropositive. The chain carries TRBV30 and TRBJ2-7, with 11 nucleotides matching TRBD1. The sample taken for sequencing was PBMCs. The CDR3 bases are TGTGCCTGGAGTCCAGTGGGGACAGGGGGTAAGAACCTGCAGTACTTC. This sequence encodes CAWSPVGTGGKNLQYF.